These 30 T cell receptor beta chains came from one sample sequenced in a study of T-cell reconstitution after alpha-beta-depleted transplantation in children (dated by TCRdb to 2016 to 2017). The sample's treatment or condition, from its label and the paper: allogeneic hematopoietic cell transplantation with graft depleted of TCRalphabeta T cells and CD19 B cells. The method behind the library was PCR. The sequencing machine was an Illumina HiSeq 2500. TCR libraries were prepared with molecular barcoding, using unique molecular identifiers to normalize TCRbeta repertoire quantification. TCRdb applied fastp at Q25 and MiXCR to the public reads, then kept only in-frame beta chains. Rows with a matching CDR3 protein are joined into one entry that keeps the most common DNA and genes. Counted in this sample were about 640,000 distinct CDR3 sequences; 13% of them appeared once. The top ten clonotypes cover approximately 2.1% of the sample.

Sequenced here: PBMCs, mostly from graft donor cells, sampled 360 days after TCRalphabeta/CD19-depleted stem cell transplant. These receptors were taken from a male patient between 5 and 17 years old who had a stem cell transplant for acute myeloid leukemia, so the T cells may come from the graft donor.

There are a few counts of this clonotype. The genes are TRBV18 and TRBJ2-1; 11 bases agree with TRBD2. This CDR3 spans 15 amino acids. The V and J ends lost 3 bases and 7 bases, in that order; junction bases with no gene match: 5. Germline CDR1 reads KGHSH; CDR2 reads LQKENI. CDR3 DNA sequence: TGTGCCAGCTCACCTGGACTAGCGGGTGCAAATGAGCAGTTCTTC. The encoded protein is CASSPGLAGANEQFF.

The chain links TRBV12-3 or TRBV12-4 to TRBJ2-3, with 8 positions matching TRBD2. J was trimmed by 5 bases and V by 4 bases; bases with no gene match: 5. CDR3 size: 14 residues. CDR3 nucleotide sequence: TGTGCCAGCAGTTATAGCGGGGCAGAAGATACGCAGTATTTT. Protein product: CASSYSGAEDTQYF.

This clonotype has more than one count but fewer than ten. J is TRBJ2-7 and V is TRBV5-6; unclear D gene. The CDR3 runs to 12 residues. Trimming took off 4 bases at V and 6 bases at J, with 11 bases between the two ends. Per the germline V gene, CDR1 is SGHDT and CDR2 is YYEEEE. DNA of the CDR3: TGTGCCAGCAGCGCCTTACTTGGCGAGCAGTACTTC. It specifies CASSALLGEQYF.

This clonotype was seen more than once but under ten times. The V call is TRBV3-1, the J call TRBJ2-7, with TRBD2 matching over 10 bases. The V segment lost 0 bases and the J segment 5 bases; nucleotides outside the gene matches: 4. The CDR3 covers 15 residues. Germline V CDR1 and CDR2: LGHDT, YNNKEL (reference sequence). CDR3 loop: CASSQDRLAGDEQYF. The CDR3 nucleotides are TGTGCCAGCAGCCAAGATCGGCTAGCGGGAGACGAGCAGTACTTC.

J is TRBJ2-5 and V is TRBV6-2 or TRBV6-3; no clear D. Trimming took off 0 bases at V and 2 bases at J, with 10 bases between the two ends. The CDR3 is 15 residues long. Germline lookup yields CDR1 MNHEY and CDR2 SVGEGT. The CDR3: CASSYSQQRQETQYF. The CDR3 DNA is TGTGCCAGCAGTTACTCACAACAGCGTCAAGAGACCCAGTACTTC.

This clonotype was detected only a few times. The V gene is TRBV12-3 or TRBV12-4, the J gene TRBJ2-7; 12 nucleotides agree with TRBD2. Trimming at V came to 7 bases and at J to 4 bases, leaving 8 bases not matched to a gene. This CDR3 region has 15 residues. The CDR3 reads CASIETSGSRYEQYF. The CDR3 coding sequence is TGTGCCAGCATCGAGACTAGCGGGAGTAGATACGAGCAGTACTTC.

The chain joins TRBV20-1 to TRBJ2-5; 7 positions match TRBD1. Germline CDR1 is DFQATT and CDR2 is SNEGSKA (reference sequence). The CDR3 covers 14 residues. V dropped 5 bases and J dropped 4; count of bases not matched to a gene: 10. In DNA form, the CDR3 reads TGCAGTGCTGGTGACAGGGTAAAGGCAGAGACCCAGTACTTC. Translation gives CSAGDRVKAETQYF.

In this sample, this clonotype turned up a few times. This is likely a read error, given that the CDR3 carries no conserved phenylalanine or tryptophan at its end. The chain joins TRBV29-1 to TRBJ2-7, with 8 bases matching TRBD2. CDR1 and CDR2 (germline): SQVTM, ANQGSEA. Trimming at V came to 4 bases and at J to 3 bases, leaving 11 bases not matched to a gene. The CDR3 extends over 15 amino acids. The CDR3 DNA reads TGCAGCGTTGTGGGGAAGTTAGCGGGAAGCTACGAGCAGTACCTC. Amino acid sequence: CSVVGKLAGSYEQYL.

This clonotype appeared many times. This sequence joins TRBV12-3 or TRBV12-4 and TRBJ1-1; weak D call: TRBD1 (6 bases). This CDR3 is 15 amino acids long. The germline V and J ends were trimmed by 3 bases and 4 bases, with 15 bases remaining between them. This CDR3 is CASSFRDWGPTEAFF. DNA for the CDR3: TGTGCCAGCAGTTTTAGGGATTGGGGGCCCACTGAAGCTTTCTTT.

The sample holds a few counts of this clonotype. V usage is TRBV6-1 and J usage is TRBJ2-1; 7 bases align to TRBD1. The V segment lost 5 bases and the J segment 0 bases; nucleotides outside the gene matches: 13. The CDR3 totals 18 residues. CDR1 and CDR2 from the germline V gene are MNHNS and SASEGT. The CDR3 loop reads CASSLYRQGLSSYNEQFF. DNA of the CDR3: TGTGCCAGCAGTCTATATCGACAGGGCCTGAGCTCCTACAATGAGCAGTTCTTC.

There are many counts of this clonotype. The V call is TRBV7-8, the J call TRBJ2-7, with D tentatively TRBD1 (5 bases). Germline loops: CDR1 SGHVS, CDR2 FQNEAQ. V shed 4 bases and J shed 6 bases, with 13 bases lying between them. The CDR3 runs 13 residues. The CDR3 sequence: CASSSGRALEQYV. The CDR3 DNA is TGTGCCAGCAGCTCTGGCAGGGCTCTCGAGCAGTACGTC.

This clonotype appeared a few times. The chain links TRBV7-8 to TRBJ2-7, with D perhaps TRBD2 (6 bases). Per germline, CDR1 SGHVS and CDR2 FQNEAQ. The CDR3 extends over 15 amino acids. V lost 2 bases to trimming and J lost 1 base, with 12 bases between them. For the CDR3, the DNA is TGTGCCAGCAGCTTATCCGGGGCGGGGTCCTACGAGCAGTACTTC. It codes for CASSLSGAGSYEQYF.

The CDR3 DNA reads as TGCAGCGTTGAAGATCGCGGGAGGAATGCAGATACGCAGTATTTT. It specifies CSVEDRGRNADTQYF. The rearrangement uses TRBV29-1 and TRBJ2-3, with 8 bases that match TRBD2. Trimming cost V 0 bases and J 4 bases; bases outside gene matches: 6. Germline-derived CDR1 and CDR2 are SQVTM and ANQGSEA. The CDR3 contains 15 residues.

In this sample, this clonotype turned up many times. The CDR3 sequence: CASSLEPTYEQYF. Here the CDR3 DNA reads TGCGCCAGCAGCTTGGAACCTACCTACGAGCAGTACTTC. The chain recombines TRBV5-1 with TRBJ2-7; the D is unclear. Per the germline V gene, CDR1 is SGHRS and CDR2 is YFSETQ. V lost 0 bases and J lost 2, with 6 bases in between. The CDR3 contains 13 residues.

The chain employs TRBV2 and TRBJ2-2; TRBD2 agrees at 15 bases. The germline V gene has CDR1 SNHLY and CDR2 FYNNEI. The V and J ends lost 5 bases and 5 bases, in that order; junction bases with no gene match: 12. The CDR3 covers 19 residues. The CDR3 loop is CASSPRGGLAGGRTGELFF. The CDR3 DNA reads TGTGCCAGCAGTCCGCGGGGGGGACTAGCGGGAGGAAGAACCGGGGAGCTGTTTTTT.

The rearrangement links TRBV20-1 to TRBJ2-7; 8 bases match TRBD2. Trimming removed 2 bases from V and 7 bases from J; junction bases left unmatched: 10. In germline, CDR1 is DFQATT, CDR2 SNEGSKA (reference sequence). This CDR3 is built from 14 residues. The CDR3 sequence: CSARTGGPTGEQYF. CDR3 coding DNA: TGCAGTGCTAGAACGGGAGGGCCTACGGGGGAGCAGTACTTC.

The sample holds many counts of this clonotype. The rearrangement joins TRBV10-3 to TRBJ2-1; D possibly corresponds to TRBD2 (6 bases). The CDR3 covers 16 residues. CDR1 is ENHRY and CDR2 is SYGVKD in the germline V gene. V gave up 2 bases and J gave up 7 bases, with 18 bases separating them. The CDR3 reads CAISERGGTDGNEQFF. The CDR3 coding sequence is TGTGCCATCAGTGAGAGGGGAGGTACCGACGGGAATGAGCAGTTCTTC.

The chain uses TRBV6-1 and TRBJ1-3, with D perhaps matching TRBD1 (5 bases). CDR1 MNHNS and CDR2 SASEGT come from the germline V gene. CDR3 length equals 13 residues. V lost 10 bases and J lost 3, with 13 bases in between. Here the CDR3 reads CATHDSFGNTIYF. DNA of the CDR3: TGTGCCACCCACGACAGCTTTGGAAACACCATATATTTT.

This CDR3 reads CASSHRQVPKPSQAEQYF. Written as DNA, the CDR3 is TGTGCCAGCTCACACCGACAGGTACCGAAACCGAGCCAGGCGGAGCAGTACTTC. This sequence joins TRBV18 and TRBJ2-7; D might be TRBD1 (6 bases). Looked up from germline, CDR1 is KGHSH and CDR2 is LQKENI. The V end was cut by 4 bases, the J end by 7 bases, with 29 bases between. The CDR3 totals 18 residues.

Only a few counts were recorded for this clonotype. The chain joins TRBV13 to TRBJ2-7, with D perhaps matching TRBD1 or TRBD2 (6 bases each). V was clipped by 5 bases and J by 0 bases, with 14 bases between them. Per the germline V gene, CDR1 is PRHDT and CDR2 is FYEKMQ (reference sequence). CDR3 length: 15 residues. In DNA, the CDR3 is TGTGCCAGCAGCATGGAGGGACACCTCTCCTACGAGCAGTACTTC. Its protein is CASSMEGHLSYEQYF.

A few counts support this clonotype. V is TRBV20-1 and J is TRBJ2-5; 10 bases line up with TRBD2. This CDR3 comprises 14 residues. Trimming cost V 4 bases and J 5 bases; bases outside gene matches: 7. Germline V gives CDR1 DFQATT, CDR2 SNEGSKA (reference sequence). The CDR3 loop reads CSAISGRAMETQYF. The CDR3 nucleotides are TGCAGTGCTATAAGCGGGAGGGCCATGGAGACCCAGTACTTC.

This chain's CDR3 is CSVDSPNTGELFF. CDR3 in DNA: TGCAGCGTTGACAGCCCGAACACCGGGGAGCTGTTTTTT. The rearrangement joins TRBV29-1 to TRBJ2-2; D is unresolved. CDR3 length: 13 amino acids. Trimming stripped 3 bases from V and 0 bases from J, with 5 bases between. Germline CDR1 is SQVTM and CDR2 is ANQGSEA.

The chain is built from TRBV7-8 and TRBJ2-7; 8 bases agree with TRBD2. Germline V gives CDR1 SGHVS, CDR2 FQNEAQ. The CDR3 has 19 residues. Trimming removed 1 base from V and 3 bases from J; junction bases left unmatched: 17. CDR3 nucleotides: TGTGCCAGCAGCTTAGTATCAGGTGGTCTAGCGGGCAAAATCTACGAGCAGTACTTC. This codes for CASSLVSGGLAGKIYEQYF.

In its sample, this clonotype was seen many times. The chain employs TRBV29-1 and TRBJ2-1; 8 nucleotides match TRBD1. Per germline, CDR1 SQVTM and CDR2 ANQGSEA. V trimming: 7 bases; J trimming: 0 bases; junction bases outside the gene matches: 11. The CDR3 totals 16 residues. The CDR3 nucleotides are TGCAGCGCGCCTGCAGACAGGGGCATCTCCTACAATGAGCAGTTCTTC. Protein: CSAPADRGISYNEQFF.

This clonotype was detected ten times or more. The J gene is TRBJ2-5, the V gene TRBV18, with 9 bases aligning to TRBD2. Germline V CDR1 and CDR2: KGHSH, LQKENI. J was trimmed by 2 bases and V by 3 bases; bases with no gene match: 4. This CDR3 comprises 15 residues. The CDR3 coding sequence is TGTGCCAGCTCACCTCTAGCGGGGCCACAAGAGACCCAGTACTTC. Its translation: CASSPLAGPQETQYF.

This clonotype was observed a few times. This sequence joins TRBV7-6 and TRBJ2-2; tentatively, D is TRBD2 (5 bases). The CDR3 spans 15 residues. V was shortened by 1 base and J by 4 bases, with 10 bases between the two germline ends. Germline-derived CDR1 and CDR2 are SGHVS and FNYEAQ. The CDR3 loop is CASSLGQAGTGELFF. The CDR3 nucleotides read TGTGCCAGCAGCTTAGGCCAGGCGGGCACCGGGGAGCTGTTTTTT. The full variable domain, in which reference TRBV7-6 and TRBJ2-2 provide the parts outside the CDR3, is GAGVSQSPRYKVTKRGQDVALRCDPISGHVSLYWYRQALGQGPEFLTYFNYEAQQDKSGLPNDRFSAERPEGSISTLTIQRTEQRDSAMYRCASSLGQAGTGELFFGEGSRLTVL.

The chain uses TRBV24-1 and TRBJ2-3; 10 bases align to TRBD1. The CDR3 spans 15 residues. Germline V lookup: CDR1 KGHDR, CDR2 SFDVKD. V lost 4 bases, J lost 4 bases, and 4 bases stayed unmatched. Written as DNA, the CDR3 is TGTGCCACCAGTGACCGGACAGGGGGAGCAGATACGCAGTATTTT. This encodes CATSDRTGGADTQYF.

A few counts support this clonotype. The chain employs TRBV28 and TRBJ2-3; 9 positions agree with TRBD2. Germline CDR1 and CDR2: MDHEN and SYDVKM. CDR3 length equals 15 residues. Unmatched junction bases numbered 6, after V lost 6 bases and J lost 2 bases. The CDR3 sequence: CASRGLAAFTDTQYF. For the CDR3, the DNA is TGTGCCAGCAGGGGACTAGCAGCATTCACAGATACGCAGTATTTT.

This clonotype was recorded a few times. The chain employs TRBV28 and TRBJ2-1; 10 bases are a match to TRBD1. The CDR3 spans 20 residues. The J segment lost 4 bases and the V segment lost 0 bases, leaving 15 bases of the junction unmatched. Germline CDR1 MDHEN, CDR2 SYDVKM. As DNA, the CDR3 is TGTGCCAGCAGTTTATGTCGATTGGGACAGGGGAAATGTTGGTACAATGAGCAGTTCTTC. Protein sequence: CASSLCRLGQGKCWYNEQFF.

This clonotype was picked up many times. The chain carries TRBV12-3 or TRBV12-4 and TRBJ2-7, with D tentatively TRBD1 (5 bases). This CDR3 is built from 14 residues. The germline V and J ends were trimmed by 3 bases and 5 bases, with 14 bases remaining between them. CDR3 loop: CASSFGRVGHEQYF. The CDR3 nucleotides are TGTGCCAGCAGTTTTGGCAGGGTGGGCCACGAGCAGTACTTC.